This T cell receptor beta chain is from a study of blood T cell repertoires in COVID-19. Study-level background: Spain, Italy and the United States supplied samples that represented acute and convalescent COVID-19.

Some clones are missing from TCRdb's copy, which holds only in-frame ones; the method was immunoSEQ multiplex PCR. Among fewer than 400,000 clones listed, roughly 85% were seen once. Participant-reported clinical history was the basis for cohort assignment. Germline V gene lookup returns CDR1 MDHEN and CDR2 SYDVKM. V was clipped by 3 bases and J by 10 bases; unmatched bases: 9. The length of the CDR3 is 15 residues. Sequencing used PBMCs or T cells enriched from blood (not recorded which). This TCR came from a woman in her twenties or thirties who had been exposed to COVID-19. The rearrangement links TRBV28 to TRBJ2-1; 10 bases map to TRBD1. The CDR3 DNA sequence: TGTGCCAGCAGTTTGGCCGGGACAGGGGTTGGGGAGCAGTTCTTC. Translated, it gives CASSLAGTGVGEQFF.